The TCR beta chain under discussion was sequenced for a study of CD8 T cells in Susac syndrome. Through negative isolation, CD4+ and CD8+ T cells were obtained, while TEMRA cells were enriched using FACS. In germline, CDR1 is DFQATT, CDR2 SNEGSKA (reference sequence). The CDR3 extends over 14 amino acids. V lost 5 bases to trimming and J lost 0 bases, with 11 bases between them. Roughly 0.45 to 1 ug RNA was reverse transcribed with random hexamers. The immunoSEQ assay covered 54 Vbeta and 13 Jbeta segments for CDR3. TCRdb redid the calling of the immunoSEQ multiplex PCR reads with MiXCR, one entry per CDR3 protein. This table has 150,000 to 200,000 distinct CDR3 sequences, about 93% appearing once.

Sequencing was performed on CD4+ T cells from PBMCs. The chain joins TRBV20-1 to TRBJ1-5; no reliable D call. This TCR derives from a human donor in good health. The CDR3 DNA sequence: TGCAGTGCTCGCTCCTTTAATAGCAATCAGCCCCAGCATTTT. This sequence encodes CSARSFNSNQPQHF.